This T cell receptor (beta chain) derives from a study of shared clonotypes between healthy human individuals. The V gene end was trimmed by 4 bases and the J gene end by 0 bases; junction bases not matched to a gene: 6. The CDR3 is 16 amino acids. In germline, CDR1 is KGHSH, CDR2 LQKENI. The assay was immunoSEQ multiplex PCR, and TCRdb's table has in-frame clones only and misses some. This sample has under 2.5 million clones; around 90% occur once, and the top ten carry approximately 0.4%. Every one of the donors was a Caucasian adult that lived in Nashville, Tennessee. Comment on this clone: Its antigen is unknown.

Study findings and constraints: It was observed that 5% to 6% of naive CD4 clonotypes were shared across several donors.

The gene calls are TRBV18 and TRBJ2-1, with 7 nucleotides matching TRBD2. The TCR originated in a man aged 18 to 35 in good health. Some clones in this sample may be carry-over from other donors' samples. The specimen was naive CD4+ T cells from PBMCs. The sample's subset: CD45RA+ positively selected. The CDR3: CASSLAGLSSYNEQFF. The DNA for the CDR3 is TGTGCCAGCTCACTAGCGGGTCTCAGCTCCTACAATGAGCAGTTCTTC.